This T cell receptor (beta chain) came from a study of blood T cell repertoires in COVID-19. In the study overall: Collection of acute and convalescent COVID-19 samples took place in the United States, Italy and Spain. PBMCs, B-cell-depleted T cells, or T cells were the source of the cDNA or gDNA that made up the material.

The sample holds one count of this clone. Compared with germline, one end of the junction differs, possibly owing to a read error. Methods used by the authors: The authors estimated nucleated cell counts from reference gene primer amplification. Assay: immunoSEQ multiplex PCR; the TCRdb copy retains only in-frame clones and omits some. D and trimming were read from the DNA, whereas the V and J calls and clone size are those reported in that table. The sample yields 220,000 or so clones, roughly four fifths seen once. The sample comprised peripheral blood. This sequence originates from a woman aged 30 to 39 who had recovered from COVID-19.

The CDR3 coding sequence is TGTGCCAGCAGCGTAGGAACTGCGGGACAGGGGTTATTCATATTT. Translation: CASSVGTAGQGLFIF. The chain is built from TRBV9 and TRBJ1-1; 10 nucleotides line up with TRBD1. Germline CDR1 and CDR2: SGDLS and YYNGEE. The CDR3 covers 15 residues. Together with reference TRBV9 and TRBJ1-1, the CDR3 gives the full variable domain: DSGVTQTPKHLITATGQRVTLRCSPRSGDLSVYWYQQSLDQGLQFLIQYYNGEERAKGNILERFSAQQFPDLHSELNLSSLELGDSALYFCASSVGTAGQGLFIFGQGTRLTVV.